This T cell receptor (beta chain) is drawn from a study of OX40 agonist ivuxolimab in advanced cancers. Study-wide results and limits: Some patients who did not respond also had low normalized T-cell clonal expansion. Clonal expansion in partial responders at 0.1-3.0 mg/kg ranked among the lowest. Compared with CD4+, CD8+ T cells on average had more expanded clones. At 0.1 to 3.0 mg/kg and by week 6, clonal expansion occurred in CD4+ and CD8+ blood T cells.

Turning to this clone: Antigen specificity is unknown.

This CDR3 spans 14 amino acids. Trimming removed 4 bases from V and 5 bases from J; junction bases left unmatched: 3. CDR1 is SGHRS, CDR2 YFSETQ, per germline. Produced via immunoSEQ multiplex PCR; TCRdb's table is partial and in-frame only. The data contain tens of thousands of clones, about 78% of them singletons. This clonotype originated in an adult with an advanced solid tumor such as melanoma, head and neck, liver or kidney cancer. The sample was CD4+ or CD8+ T cells sorted from blood, taken in a trial of the OX40 agonist ivuxolimab. The rearrangement uses TRBV5-1 and TRBJ2-5, with 12 bases matching TRBD2. As DNA, the CDR3 is TGCGCCAGCAGCCCTGGGACTAGCGGGGAGACCCAGTACTTC. Translated: CASSPGTSGETQYF.